The T cell receptor beta chain described here comes from a study of blood T cell repertoires in COVID-19. The overall study: The United States, Italy and Spain provided the acute and convalescent COVID-19 samples. PBMCs, B-cell-depleted T cells, or T cells provided the cDNA or gDNA that made up the material.

There are 16 residues in the CDR3. CDR1 is KGHSH and CDR2 is LQKENI in the germline V gene. V was clipped by 0 bases and J by 2 bases; unmatched bases: 2. Assay used: immunoSEQ multiplex PCR; TCRdb lists only in-frame clones, some missing. The sample records about 330,000 clones, about 89% being singletons. The sequence came from a young woman who had recovered from COVID-19. The sequenced material came from PBMCs or T cells enriched from blood (not recorded which). This sequence joins TRBV18 and TRBJ2-2; the match to TRBD2 covers 8 bases. DNA of the CDR3: TGTGCCAGCTCACCACCGCGGGGGGCCAACACCGGGGAGCTGTTTTTT. Translation gives CASSPPRGANTGELFF.